This record concerns one T cell receptor beta chain sequence. This entry is derived from a study of blood T cell repertoires in COVID-19. TCRdb's table, derived via immunoSEQ multiplex PCR, lists solely in-frame clones and lacks some. The sample yields tens of thousands of clones, around 87% seen once. Germline trimming cut 6 bases from V and 4 bases from J; bases unmatched to any gene: 7. CDR1 MDHEN and CDR2 SYDVKM come from the germline V gene. This CDR3 contains 16 residues. This chain joins TRBV28 and TRBJ2-2; 11 bases are a match to TRBD1. The receptor was isolated from a human donor in a cohort sampled during active COVID-19. Sequencing was performed on peripheral blood. The CDR3, as DNA: TGTGCCAGCAGATACCGGGACAGGGGGTTCACCGGGGAGCTGTTTTTT. Protein product: CASRYRDRGFTGELFF.